The 18 T cell receptor beta chains below were found in one sample sequenced in a study of blood T cell repertoires in COVID-19. Profiling relied on immunoSEQ multiplex PCR, and the TCRdb table lists in-frame clones only, not all of them. The table shows 280,000 or so clones, with approximately 81% occurring only once. Sample: PBMCs or T cells enriched from blood (not recorded which). These receptors originate from a woman between 50 and 59 years old who had recovered from COVID-19.

This chain uses TRBV24-1 with TRBJ1-1; 10 bases are shared with TRBD1. The CDR3 has 15 residues. Germline-derived CDR1 and CDR2 are KGHDR and SFDVKD. J lost 1 base, V lost 7 bases, and 5 bases had no gene match. CDR3 in DNA: TGTGCCACCAGCAAGACAGGGGGCGGGAACACTGAAGCTTTCTTT. Translating gives CATSKTGGGNTEAFF.

The chain combines TRBV4-2 with TRBJ2-3; TRBD2 matches at 8 bases. The CDR3 contains 18 residues. V lost 0 bases, J lost 3 bases, and 11 bases stayed unmatched. Germline CDR1 reads LGHNA; CDR2 reads YNFKEQ. The CDR3 region has the DNA TGTGCCAGCAGCCAAGATACGTGGCGGGGGGTTTTTACAGATACGCAGTATTTT. It encodes CASSQDTWRGVFTDTQYF.

V usage is TRBV3-1 (or the pseudogene TRBV3-2) and J usage is TRBJ2-7, with D tentatively TRBD2 (5 bases). The germline V gene has CDR1 LGHDT and CDR2 YNNKEL (reference sequence). The V gene lost 0 bases and the J gene lost 2 bases, with 8 bases spanning the gap. The length of the CDR3 is 14 residues. As DNA, the CDR3 is TGTGCCAGCAGCCAAGATAAGCGGCCCTACGAGCAGTACTTC. It translates to CASSQDKRPYEQYF.

The V gene is TRBV19, the J gene TRBJ1-5; 9 nucleotides line up with TRBD1. CDR3 length equals 12 residues. The junction had 2 bases not matched to a gene; V was cut back by 9 bases and J by 5 bases. Germline lookup yields CDR1 LNHDA and CDR2 SQIVND (reference sequence). Here the CDR3 reads CASRQGDQPQHF. CDR3 in DNA: TGTGCCAGCAGACAGGGGGATCAGCCCCAGCATTTT.

The V call is TRBV11-2, the J call TRBJ2-2; maybe TRBD2 (5 bases). V was pared by 4 bases and J by 8 bases, with 14 bases between. The CDR3 has 14 amino acids. CDR1 and CDR2 from the germline V gene are SGHAT and FQNNGV. The DNA for the CDR3 is TGTGCCAGCAGCTCCTGGACTGTCAGTGGGGAGCTGTTTTTT. Protein: CASSSWTVSGELFF.

The J gene is TRBJ2-3, the V gene TRBV6-2 or TRBV6-3; tentative D call: TRBD2 (6 bases). The CDR3 has 16 residues. Germline V gene lookup returns CDR1 MNHEY and CDR2 SVGEGT. Trimming cost V 0 bases and J 0 bases, with 10 bases left between them. CDR3: CASSYSWDSSTDTQYF. As DNA, the CDR3 is TGTGCCAGCAGTTACTCCTGGGACTCAAGCACAGATACGCAGTATTTT.

The V and J genes are TRBV28 and TRBJ1-2; D unresolved. CDR1 MDHEN and CDR2 SYDVKM come from the germline V gene. V shed 11 bases and J shed 6 bases, with 22 bases lying between them. CDR3 length: 14 residues. CDR3 nucleotides: TGTGCCTGCCTCGGCCGCCCGGCGGTCAATGGCTACACCTTC. Translation gives CACLGRPAVNGYTF.

The gene calls are TRBV6-5 and TRBJ1-1, with a weak D call TRBD1 (5 bases). Germline CDR1 MNHEY, CDR2 SVGAGI. The CDR3 runs 15 residues. Deletions cut 7 bases from V and 6 bases from J, with 21 bases between. This CDR3 reads CASIPESGSLAEAFF. In nucleotides, the CDR3 is TGTGCCAGCATTCCAGAGTCAGGGTCTCTCGCTGAAGCTTTCTTT.

The J gene is TRBJ2-7, the V gene TRBV27, with 7 bases fitting TRBD2. Germline assignment: CDR1 MNHEY and CDR2 SMNVEV (reference sequence). The CDR3 consists of 13 residues. V trimming: 5 bases; J trimming: 4 bases; junction bases outside the gene matches: 5. CDR3: CASSRGVLYEQYF. DNA for the CDR3: TGTGCCAGCAGTCGGGGGGTGCTGTACGAGCAGTACTTC.

The chain carries TRBV20-1 and TRBJ2-7; 7 bases line up with TRBD1. This CDR3 is 14 amino acids long. V trimming: 3 bases; J trimming: 3 bases; junction bases outside the gene matches: 8. CDR1 is DFQATT and CDR2 is SNEGSKA in the germline V gene (reference sequence). The CDR3: CSASIRGRVYEQYF. CDR3 in DNA: TGCAGTGCTAGTATAAGGGGGCGCGTCTACGAGCAGTACTTC.

This chain connects TRBV2 to TRBJ2-7; weak D call: TRBD1 (6 bases). Germline CDR1 is SNHLY and CDR2 is FYNNEI. This CDR3 contains 15 residues. Trimming removed 6 bases at V and 2 bases at J, with 17 bases between. CDR3 DNA: TGTGCCAGCAGCGCGAGGCCAGGGGCACCCTACGAGCAGTACTTC. Its protein is CASSARPGAPYEQYF.

V usage is TRBV19 and J usage is TRBJ1-4, with 7 nucleotides matching TRBD1. Germline values: CDR1 LNHDA, CDR2 SQIVND (reference sequence). The CDR3 is 15 residues long. Trimming at V came to 3 bases and at J to 7 bases, leaving 8 bases not matched to a gene. The CDR3 is CASSIPGRGSEKLFF. CDR3 DNA sequence: TGTGCCAGTAGTATTCCTGGCAGGGGGAGTGAAAAACTGTTTTTT.

V gene TRBV9 combines with J gene TRBJ1-3; 11 positions agree with TRBD1. CDR3 length equals 16 residues. V dropped 2 bases and J dropped 3; count of bases not matched to a gene: 4. Germline V CDR1 and CDR2: SGDLS, YYNGEE. The CDR3 DNA is TGTGCCAGCAGCGTCTCCGGGACAGGGGGTGGAAACACCATATATTTT. It codes for CASSVSGTGGGNTIYF.

The V gene is TRBV6-2 or TRBV6-3, the J gene TRBJ2-2; TRBD1 might be the D (6 bases). From germline, CDR1 is MNHEY and CDR2 SVGEGT. V was clipped by 3 bases and J by 5 bases, with 10 bases between them. There are 14 residues in the CDR3. As DNA, the CDR3 is TGTGCCAGCAGTTATACAGGGCCGACCGGGGAGCTGTTTTTT. It encodes CASSYTGPTGELFF.

The chain couples TRBV6-4 to TRBJ1-3; 9 nucleotides line up with TRBD1. J gave up 0 bases and V 6 bases, and 12 bases lay outside the gene matches. From germline, CDR1 is MRHNA and CDR2 SNTAGT. This CDR3 has 18 amino acids. The CDR3 spells CASRETRDREISGNTIYF. The CDR3, as DNA: TGTGCCAGCAGGGAAACCCGGGACAGGGAGATCTCTGGAAACACCATATATTTT.

The chain links TRBV27 to TRBJ1-1; D ambiguous. The CDR3 totals 15 residues. V shed 2 bases and J shed 4 bases, with 14 bases lying between them. Per germline, CDR1 MNHEY and CDR2 SMNVEV (reference sequence). This chain's CDR3 is CASSLGSGSATEAFF. DNA for the CDR3: TGTGCCAGCAGTTTAGGGTCCGGGTCGGCCACTGAAGCTTTCTTT.

This clone is a singleton in its sample. V and J are TRBV9 and TRBJ2-1, with 9 bases that match TRBD2. Germline V gives CDR1 SGDLS, CDR2 YYNGEE. Trimming cost V 0 bases and J 3 bases; bases outside gene matches: 4. The CDR3 sequence is 16 residues long. This CDR3 is CASSVGGGDSYNEQFF. DNA of the CDR3: TGTGCCAGCAGCGTAGGCGGGGGGGACAGCTACAATGAGCAGTTCTTC.

V usage is TRBV19 and J usage is TRBJ1-3; 8 nucleotides line up with TRBD1. CDR3 length: 16 amino acids. V was clipped by 4 bases and J by 2 bases; unmatched bases: 7. In germline, CDR1 is LNHDA, CDR2 SQIVND (reference sequence). The chain's CDR3 is CASSRPGGGTGNTIYF. The DNA for the CDR3 is TGTGCCAGTAGTAGGCCAGGGGGCGGCACTGGAAACACCATATATTTT. The variable domain in full, completed from reference TRBV19 and TRBJ1-3, reads DGGITQSPKYLFRKEGQNVTLSCEQNLNHDAMYWYRQDPGQGLRLIYYSQIVNDFQKGDIAEGYSVSREKKESFPLTVTSAQKNPTAFYLCASSRPGGGTGNTIYFGEGSWLTVV.